Below, 22 T cell receptor beta chains from the same sample are listed, as sequenced in a study of blood T cell repertoires in COVID-19. The table came from immunoSEQ multiplex PCR; TCRdb's copy has only in-frame clones and leaves some out. Of approximately 12,000 clones listed, approximately 88% are singletons. The specimen was peripheral blood. The receptors here all came from a human donor in a cohort sampled during active COVID-19.

The chain links TRBV20-1 to TRBJ2-3; 8 bases are shared with TRBD1. Per germline, CDR1 DFQATT and CDR2 SNEGSKA (reference sequence). The junction had 7 bases not matched to a gene; V was cut back by 3 bases and J by 2 bases. CDR3 length equals 15 residues. This CDR3 reads CSASYRDRTTDTQYF. CDR3 coding DNA: TGCAGTGCTAGTTACCGGGACAGGACCACAGATACGCAGTATTTT.

V gene TRBV7-3 combines with J gene TRBJ2-3, with 8 bases aligning to TRBD2. The germline V gene encodes CDR1 SGHTA and CDR2 FQGTGA. The length of the CDR3 is 11 residues. Unmatched junction bases numbered 6, after V lost 5 bases and J lost 14 bases. This CDR3 is CASSAGGPPYF. The DNA for the CDR3 is TGTGCCAGCAGCGCGGGGGGTCCTCCGTATTTT.

The rearrangement uses TRBV3-1 (or the pseudogene TRBV3-2) and TRBJ2-5; maybe TRBD2 (6 bases). The CDR3 extends over 15 amino acids. Trimming took 4 bases from V and 7 from J, leaving 19 bases between them. The germline V gene has CDR1 LGHDT and CDR2 YNNKEL (reference sequence). Written as DNA, the CDR3 is TGTGCCAGCAGCCCCGGGGACCGGGGGTGGGTGACCCAGTACTTC. Translation: CASSPGDRGWVTQYF.

This clone was seen a single time. V usage is TRBV2 and J usage is TRBJ1-2; possibly TRBD1 for D (5 bases). Trimming stripped 1 base from V and 0 bases from J, with 15 bases between. Per germline, CDR1 SNHLY and CDR2 FYNNEI. There are 17 residues in the CDR3. CDR3 loop: CASSEVPGPPPNYGYTF. The CDR3 DNA reads TGTGCCAGCAGTGAAGTTCCAGGGCCCCCTCCTAACTATGGCTACACCTTC.

The sample holds one count of this clone. The chain recombines TRBV30 with TRBJ2-5; D gene unclear. In germline, CDR1 is GTSNPN, CDR2 SVGIG (reference sequence). The CDR3 sequence is 14 residues long. The V gene lost 4 bases and the J gene lost 2 bases, with 14 bases spanning the gap. The DNA of the CDR3 is TGTGCCTGGAAAACACCCTGGTCACAAGAGACCCAGTACTTC. Amino acid sequence: CAWKTPWSQETQYF.

The chain carries TRBV15 and TRBJ1-1, with 8 positions matching TRBD1. V lost 0 bases and J lost 0; bases outside the gene matches: 3. The CDR3 runs to 16 residues. The germline gives CDR1 LNHNV, CDR2 YYDKDF (reference sequence). CDR3 residues: CATSRDPGGLNTEAFF. As DNA, the CDR3 is TGTGCCACCAGCAGAGATCCAGGGGGCCTGAACACTGAAGCTTTCTTT.

The V call is TRBV5-1, the J call TRBJ2-3, with D maybe TRBD2 (6 bases). The CDR3 runs to 14 residues. Germline values: CDR1 SGHRS, CDR2 YFSETQ. V shed 6 bases and J shed 2 bases, with 13 bases lying between them. As DNA, the CDR3 is TGCGCCAGCAAGGGTGGGGGGAACACAGATACGCAGTATTTT. Translated: CASKGGGNTDTQYF.

The chain recombines TRBV10-1 with TRBJ2-7; 11 bases are shared with TRBD1. With V trimmed by 5 bases and J by 3 bases, 3 bases remained unmatched. CDR1 is WNHNN, CDR2 SYGVQD, per germline (reference sequence). The CDR3 spans 14 residues. CDR3 loop: CASSPGTGGYEQYF. The CDR3 nucleotides read TGCGCCAGCAGTCCCGGGACAGGGGGCTACGAGCAGTACTTC.

The chain joins TRBV27 to TRBJ2-7; 7 positions match TRBD2. Germline V gives CDR1 MNHEY, CDR2 SMNVEV (reference sequence). There are 14 residues in the CDR3. V gave up 7 bases and J gave up 3 bases; unmatched junction bases: 9. The CDR3 nucleotides read TGTGCCAGCACCCGTATGGGGGGGGACTACGAGCAGTACTTC. Amino acids: CASTRMGGDYEQYF.

The rearrangement joins TRBV7-6 to TRBJ2-7, with D tentatively TRBD1 (5 bases). The germline gives CDR1 SGHVS, CDR2 FNYEAQ. This CDR3 has 15 amino acids. V was clipped by 1 base and J by 2 bases, with 12 bases between them. The CDR3 coding sequence is TGTGCCAGCAGCTTAGAATACGGCAGGGCCTACGAGCAGTACTTC. Amino acid sequence: CASSLEYGRAYEQYF.

DNA of the CDR3: TGCGCCAGCAGCTTGGACGGACAGATCTATGGCTACACCTTC. It specifies CASSLDGQIYGYTF. The J gene is TRBJ1-2, the V gene TRBV5-1, with D perhaps TRBD1 (6 bases). The V end lost 0 bases, the J end lost 4 bases, and 10 bases lay between the germline ends. Germline CDR1 SGHRS, CDR2 YFSETQ. The CDR3 has 14 amino acids.

J is TRBJ2-4 and V is TRBV9; 8 nucleotides align to TRBD2. V gave up 0 bases and J gave up 0 bases; unmatched junction bases: 5. This CDR3 is 17 amino acids long. CDR1 SGDLS and CDR2 YYNGEE come from the germline V gene. CDR3 sequence (DNA): TGTGCCAGCAGCGTAGGGAGCGGGGGATTAGCCAAAAACATTCAGTACTTC. Its translation is CASSVGSGGLAKNIQYF.

This rearrangement joins TRBV5-1 to TRBJ1-2; 9 bases are a match to TRBD1. Germline V gene lookup returns CDR1 SGHRS and CDR2 YFSETQ. CDR3 length equals 15 residues. Unmatched junction bases numbered 9, after V lost 1 base and J lost 8 bases. CDR3 sequence: CASSLTGTGRQGYTF. The CDR3, as DNA: TGCGCCAGCAGCTTGACAGGGACAGGGCGCCAAGGCTACACCTTC.

The CDR3 reads CASSYLRSTDTQYF. For the CDR3, the DNA is TGTGCCAGCAGTTACTTGCGGAGCACAGATACGCAGTATTTT. V and J are TRBV6-2 or TRBV6-3 and TRBJ2-3; the D is unclear. Deletions cut 1 base from V and 0 bases from J, with 5 bases between. CDR1 and CDR2 from the germline V gene are MNHEY and SVGEGT. The CDR3 covers 14 residues.

V gene TRBV7-9 combines with J gene TRBJ2-5; TRBD1 might be the D (6 bases). Per the germline V gene, CDR1 is SEHNR and CDR2 is FQNEAQ (reference sequence). This CDR3 has 14 amino acids. The ends were cut back, 5 bases at V and 4 bases at J, with 14 bases in the middle. The CDR3 sequence: CASSPNLGAETQYF. The CDR3 region has the DNA TGTGCCAGCAGCCCAAACCTGGGGGCAGAGACCCAGTACTTC.

CDR3 protein: CASSQNRRKKGDKNYGYTF. The CDR3 bases are TGCGCCAGCAGTCAAAACCGACGAAAGAAGGGGGACAAAAACTATGGCTACACCTTC. The V call is TRBV23-1, the J call TRBJ1-2; the D gene is possibly TRBD1 (6 bases). TRBV23-1 is assigned to the ORF class and has an uncertain function. CDR3 length equals 19 residues. Between the trimmed V and J ends, which lost 2 bases and 2 bases, there was a span of 24 bases.

The chain uses TRBV7-2 and TRBJ2-7, with 10 bases matching TRBD2. The junction had 11 bases not matched to a gene; V was cut back by 3 bases and J by 3 bases. This CDR3 is built from 17 residues. Germline-derived CDR1 and CDR2 are SGHTA and FQGNSA. The CDR3 sequence is CASSLSSGGARYYEQYF. For the CDR3, the DNA is TGTGCCAGCAGCTTGTCCAGCGGGGGGGCCAGGTACTACGAGCAGTACTTC.

This clone has just a few counts. The CDR3 is CASSWGAGMNTGELFF. The CDR3 DNA reads TGTGCCAGCAGCTGGGGAGCGGGAATGAACACCGGGGAGCTGTTTTTT. The chain combines TRBV5-6 with TRBJ2-2; the match to TRBD2 covers 7 bases. The ends lost 3 bases at V and 1 base at J; junction bases unmatched: 6. CDR1 SGHDT and CDR2 YYEEEE come from the germline V gene. CDR3 length: 16 amino acids.

The gene calls are TRBV7-2 and TRBJ2-3, with D unclear. Trimming shortened V by 0 bases and J by 7 bases, and 8 bases separated the two germline ends. The CDR3 runs to 13 residues. In germline, CDR1 is SGHTA, CDR2 FQGNSA. This CDR3 reads CASSLATLHTQYF. The CDR3 region has the DNA TGTGCCAGCAGCTTAGCGACACTCCATACGCAGTATTTT. Full variable domain (missing parts from reference TRBV7-2 and TRBJ2-3): GAGVSQSPSNKVTEKGKDVELRCDPISGHTALYWYRQSLGQGLEFLIYFQGNSAPDKSGLPSDRFSAERTGGSVSTLTIQRTQQEDSAVYLCASSLATLHTQYFGPGTRLTVL.

A few counts support this clone. This CDR3 is CASSLDRGPYEQYF. The CDR3 nucleotides are TGTGCCAGCAGCTTAGATAGGGGGCCCTACGAGCAGTACTTC. The chain combines TRBV11-2 with TRBJ2-7, with TRBD1 identical over 7 bases. This CDR3 has 14 amino acids. Per the germline V gene, CDR1 is SGHAT and CDR2 is FQNNGV. V was pared by 0 bases and J by 2 bases, with 1 base of the junction left unmatched.

V is TRBV18 and J is TRBJ2-1, with D perhaps matching TRBD2 (6 bases). V was trimmed by 5 bases and J by 13 bases, leaving 12 bases between them. CDR1 is KGHSH, CDR2 LQKENI, per germline. The CDR3 extends over 11 amino acids. CDR3 nucleotide sequence: TGTGCCAGCTCAGAGCAGGGACTTCAGTTCTTC. Its translation: CASSEQGLQFF. Full variable domain (missing parts from reference TRBV18 and TRBJ2-1): NAGVMQNPRHLVRRRGQEARLRCSPMKGHSHVYWYRQLPEEGLKFMVYLQKENIIDESGMPKERFSAEFPKEGPSILRIQQVVRGDSAAYFCASSEQGLQFFGPGTRLTVL.

The sample holds one count of this clone. The CDR3: CASSGAPPVSNEKLFF. DNA of the CDR3: TGTGCCAGCAGCGGAGCCCCACCCGTCTCTAATGAAAAACTGTTTTTT. The V gene is TRBV9, the J gene TRBJ1-4; no reliable D call. Trimming took 3 bases from V and 3 from J, leaving 15 bases between them. Germline V gene data show CDR1 as SGDLS and CDR2 as YYNGEE. The CDR3 is 16 residues long.